The T cell receptor beta chain under discussion was sequenced for a study of T cells in Graves' hyperthyroidism and ophthalmopathy. Worth noting for this clonotype: The antigen is not known.

Study conclusions and caveats: Model predictions of ophthalmopathy came a median roughly 6.4 months before onset.

Amplification of TCR beta CDR3 regions was performed using RNA transcripts as template. With the HTBI primer set, the TCR CDR3 went through a first round of RT-PCR. TCRdb re-called the multiplex PCR reads through MiXCR, storing one row per CDR3 protein. The sample shows about 640,000 distinct CDR3 sequences, less than 25% of them seen only once. This clonotype originated in a man younger than 40 with Graves' ophthalmopathy. Sequencing used blood.

CDR3 DNA sequence: TGTGCCAGCAGCCAAACTAGCGGGAGTCTCGATGAGCAGTTCTTC. As protein: CASSQTSGSLDEQFF. This rearrangement joins TRBV3-1 to TRBJ2-1; TRBD2 matches at 11 bases. V gave up 2 bases and J gave up 8 bases; unmatched junction bases: 5. Germline-derived CDR1 and CDR2 are LGHDT and YNNKEL (reference sequence). The length of the CDR3 is 15 residues.